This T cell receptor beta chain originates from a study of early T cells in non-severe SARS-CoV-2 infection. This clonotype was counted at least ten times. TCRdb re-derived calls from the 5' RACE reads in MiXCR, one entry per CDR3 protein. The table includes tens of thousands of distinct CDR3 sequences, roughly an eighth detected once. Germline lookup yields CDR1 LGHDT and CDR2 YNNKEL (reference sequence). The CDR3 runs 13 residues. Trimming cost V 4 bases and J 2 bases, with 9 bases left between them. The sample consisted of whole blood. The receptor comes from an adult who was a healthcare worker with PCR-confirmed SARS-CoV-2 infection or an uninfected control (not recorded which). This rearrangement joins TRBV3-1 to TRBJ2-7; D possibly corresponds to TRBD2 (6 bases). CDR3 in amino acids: CASSLAETYEQYF. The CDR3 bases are TGTGCCAGCAGCCTAGCGGAGACCTACGAGCAGTACTTC.